The 10 T cell receptor beta chains below were found in one sample sequenced in a study of OX40 agonist ivuxolimab in advanced cancers. The method was immunoSEQ multiplex PCR; TCRdb's version includes in-frame clones alone and lacks a portion of them. This table has 65,000 to 90,000 clones, about 91% appearing once. This material consisted of CD4+ or CD8+ T cells sorted from blood, taken in a trial of the OX40 agonist ivuxolimab. These TCRs come from an adult with an advanced solid tumor such as melanoma, head and neck, liver or kidney cancer.

A few counts support this clone. V and J are TRBV7-8 and TRBJ1-5, with TRBD1 identical over 9 bases. The CDR3 has 15 amino acids. Germline V gene data show CDR1 as SGHVS and CDR2 as FQNEAQ. V lost 1 base, J lost 2 bases, and 0 bases stayed unmatched. The CDR3 loop is CASSLGTGGNQPQHF. In nucleotides, the CDR3 is TGTGCCAGCAGCTTAGGGACAGGGGGCAATCAGCCCCAGCATTTT.

J is TRBJ2-1 and V is TRBV4-2; D call uncertain. The CDR3 runs to 12 residues. Trimming cost V 0 bases and J 13 bases, with 10 bases left between them. The germline gives CDR1 LGHNA, CDR2 YNFKEQ. The CDR3 nucleotides read TGTGCCAGCAGCCAAGATTTTTGGTCTCAGTTCTTC. This sequence encodes CASSQDFWSQFF.

CDR3 region: CASNQRQGLHEKLFF. CDR3 nucleotide sequence: TGTGCCAGCAACCAAAGACAGGGACTTCATGAAAAACTGTTTTTT. The V gene is TRBV28, the J gene TRBJ1-4; 7 positions agree with TRBD1. CDR3 length: 15 residues. V was clipped by 7 bases and J by 6 bases; unmatched bases: 11. The germline V gene has CDR1 MDHEN and CDR2 SYDVKM.

The rearrangement joins TRBV4-1 to TRBJ1-4; D may be TRBD1 (5 bases). CDR1 is MGHRA, CDR2 YSYEKL, per germline. There are 15 residues in the CDR3. V lost 1 base and J 7 bases, leaving 13 bases between the germline ends. The CDR3 sequence: CASSQVQGAIEKLFF. DNA of the CDR3: TGCGCCAGCAGCCAAGTTCAAGGGGCGATTGAAAAACTGTTTTTT.

This chain uses TRBV6-4 with TRBJ2-1; TRBD2 matches at 8 bases. Germline loops: CDR1 MRHNA, CDR2 SNTAGT. The V segment lost 5 bases and the J segment 9 bases; nucleotides outside the gene matches: 15. The CDR3 spans 16 residues. The CDR3 region is CASSPTTGGPLGEQFF. The CDR3 DNA follows: TGTGCCAGCAGTCCGACGACGGGAGGGCCCCTAGGTGAGCAGTTCTTC.

The rearrangement joins TRBV5-4 to TRBJ1-1; 7 bases map to TRBD1. The CDR3 loop spans 14 amino acids. The V segment lost 2 bases and the J segment 7 bases; nucleotides outside the gene matches: 8. CDR1 SGHNT and CDR2 YYREEE come from the germline V gene (reference sequence). The CDR3 sequence: CASSFTGVRGEAFF. The CDR3 nucleotides are TGTGCCAGCAGCTTTACAGGGGTCCGGGGTGAAGCTTTCTTT.

The J gene is TRBJ2-2, the V gene TRBV5-6; TRBD2 aligns across 9 bases. Germline assignment: CDR1 SGHDT and CDR2 YYEEEE. J lost 4 bases, V lost 4 bases, and 5 bases had no gene match. This CDR3 region has 15 residues. The CDR3 loop is CASSPTSGGTGELFF. CDR3 DNA sequence: TGTGCCAGCAGCCCGACTAGCGGCGGCACCGGGGAGCTGTTTTTT.

V usage is TRBV7-2 and J usage is TRBJ2-1, with a weak D call TRBD1 (5 bases). The V gene lost 2 bases and the J gene lost 7 bases, with 9 bases spanning the gap. The CDR3 has 13 residues. CDR1 SGHTA and CDR2 FQGNSA come from the germline V gene. The CDR3 DNA is TGTGCCAGCAGCTTATTAGGGGTGAATGAGCAGTTCTTC. Protein: CASSLLGVNEQFF.

Here the CDR3 reads CASSYSGTSGEEQYF. The CDR3 coding sequence is TGTGCCAGCAGTTACTCAGGGACTAGCGGGGAAGAGCAGTACTTC. The chain couples TRBV6-5 to TRBJ2-7, with TRBD2 matching 13 bases. Germline assignment: CDR1 MNHEY and CDR2 SVGAGI. Trimming at V came to 0 bases and at J to 7 bases, leaving 3 bases not matched to a gene. This CDR3 comprises 15 residues.

The chain links TRBV19 to TRBJ1-1; the match to TRBD1 covers 10 bases. Germline lookup yields CDR1 LNHDA and CDR2 SQIVND (reference sequence). V was pared by 9 bases and J by 3 bases, with 7 bases of the junction left unmatched. The CDR3 has 14 amino acids. The CDR3 reads CASARQGAHTEAFF. In DNA, the CDR3 is TGTGCCAGCGCCCGACAGGGGGCGCACACTGAAGCTTTCTTT.